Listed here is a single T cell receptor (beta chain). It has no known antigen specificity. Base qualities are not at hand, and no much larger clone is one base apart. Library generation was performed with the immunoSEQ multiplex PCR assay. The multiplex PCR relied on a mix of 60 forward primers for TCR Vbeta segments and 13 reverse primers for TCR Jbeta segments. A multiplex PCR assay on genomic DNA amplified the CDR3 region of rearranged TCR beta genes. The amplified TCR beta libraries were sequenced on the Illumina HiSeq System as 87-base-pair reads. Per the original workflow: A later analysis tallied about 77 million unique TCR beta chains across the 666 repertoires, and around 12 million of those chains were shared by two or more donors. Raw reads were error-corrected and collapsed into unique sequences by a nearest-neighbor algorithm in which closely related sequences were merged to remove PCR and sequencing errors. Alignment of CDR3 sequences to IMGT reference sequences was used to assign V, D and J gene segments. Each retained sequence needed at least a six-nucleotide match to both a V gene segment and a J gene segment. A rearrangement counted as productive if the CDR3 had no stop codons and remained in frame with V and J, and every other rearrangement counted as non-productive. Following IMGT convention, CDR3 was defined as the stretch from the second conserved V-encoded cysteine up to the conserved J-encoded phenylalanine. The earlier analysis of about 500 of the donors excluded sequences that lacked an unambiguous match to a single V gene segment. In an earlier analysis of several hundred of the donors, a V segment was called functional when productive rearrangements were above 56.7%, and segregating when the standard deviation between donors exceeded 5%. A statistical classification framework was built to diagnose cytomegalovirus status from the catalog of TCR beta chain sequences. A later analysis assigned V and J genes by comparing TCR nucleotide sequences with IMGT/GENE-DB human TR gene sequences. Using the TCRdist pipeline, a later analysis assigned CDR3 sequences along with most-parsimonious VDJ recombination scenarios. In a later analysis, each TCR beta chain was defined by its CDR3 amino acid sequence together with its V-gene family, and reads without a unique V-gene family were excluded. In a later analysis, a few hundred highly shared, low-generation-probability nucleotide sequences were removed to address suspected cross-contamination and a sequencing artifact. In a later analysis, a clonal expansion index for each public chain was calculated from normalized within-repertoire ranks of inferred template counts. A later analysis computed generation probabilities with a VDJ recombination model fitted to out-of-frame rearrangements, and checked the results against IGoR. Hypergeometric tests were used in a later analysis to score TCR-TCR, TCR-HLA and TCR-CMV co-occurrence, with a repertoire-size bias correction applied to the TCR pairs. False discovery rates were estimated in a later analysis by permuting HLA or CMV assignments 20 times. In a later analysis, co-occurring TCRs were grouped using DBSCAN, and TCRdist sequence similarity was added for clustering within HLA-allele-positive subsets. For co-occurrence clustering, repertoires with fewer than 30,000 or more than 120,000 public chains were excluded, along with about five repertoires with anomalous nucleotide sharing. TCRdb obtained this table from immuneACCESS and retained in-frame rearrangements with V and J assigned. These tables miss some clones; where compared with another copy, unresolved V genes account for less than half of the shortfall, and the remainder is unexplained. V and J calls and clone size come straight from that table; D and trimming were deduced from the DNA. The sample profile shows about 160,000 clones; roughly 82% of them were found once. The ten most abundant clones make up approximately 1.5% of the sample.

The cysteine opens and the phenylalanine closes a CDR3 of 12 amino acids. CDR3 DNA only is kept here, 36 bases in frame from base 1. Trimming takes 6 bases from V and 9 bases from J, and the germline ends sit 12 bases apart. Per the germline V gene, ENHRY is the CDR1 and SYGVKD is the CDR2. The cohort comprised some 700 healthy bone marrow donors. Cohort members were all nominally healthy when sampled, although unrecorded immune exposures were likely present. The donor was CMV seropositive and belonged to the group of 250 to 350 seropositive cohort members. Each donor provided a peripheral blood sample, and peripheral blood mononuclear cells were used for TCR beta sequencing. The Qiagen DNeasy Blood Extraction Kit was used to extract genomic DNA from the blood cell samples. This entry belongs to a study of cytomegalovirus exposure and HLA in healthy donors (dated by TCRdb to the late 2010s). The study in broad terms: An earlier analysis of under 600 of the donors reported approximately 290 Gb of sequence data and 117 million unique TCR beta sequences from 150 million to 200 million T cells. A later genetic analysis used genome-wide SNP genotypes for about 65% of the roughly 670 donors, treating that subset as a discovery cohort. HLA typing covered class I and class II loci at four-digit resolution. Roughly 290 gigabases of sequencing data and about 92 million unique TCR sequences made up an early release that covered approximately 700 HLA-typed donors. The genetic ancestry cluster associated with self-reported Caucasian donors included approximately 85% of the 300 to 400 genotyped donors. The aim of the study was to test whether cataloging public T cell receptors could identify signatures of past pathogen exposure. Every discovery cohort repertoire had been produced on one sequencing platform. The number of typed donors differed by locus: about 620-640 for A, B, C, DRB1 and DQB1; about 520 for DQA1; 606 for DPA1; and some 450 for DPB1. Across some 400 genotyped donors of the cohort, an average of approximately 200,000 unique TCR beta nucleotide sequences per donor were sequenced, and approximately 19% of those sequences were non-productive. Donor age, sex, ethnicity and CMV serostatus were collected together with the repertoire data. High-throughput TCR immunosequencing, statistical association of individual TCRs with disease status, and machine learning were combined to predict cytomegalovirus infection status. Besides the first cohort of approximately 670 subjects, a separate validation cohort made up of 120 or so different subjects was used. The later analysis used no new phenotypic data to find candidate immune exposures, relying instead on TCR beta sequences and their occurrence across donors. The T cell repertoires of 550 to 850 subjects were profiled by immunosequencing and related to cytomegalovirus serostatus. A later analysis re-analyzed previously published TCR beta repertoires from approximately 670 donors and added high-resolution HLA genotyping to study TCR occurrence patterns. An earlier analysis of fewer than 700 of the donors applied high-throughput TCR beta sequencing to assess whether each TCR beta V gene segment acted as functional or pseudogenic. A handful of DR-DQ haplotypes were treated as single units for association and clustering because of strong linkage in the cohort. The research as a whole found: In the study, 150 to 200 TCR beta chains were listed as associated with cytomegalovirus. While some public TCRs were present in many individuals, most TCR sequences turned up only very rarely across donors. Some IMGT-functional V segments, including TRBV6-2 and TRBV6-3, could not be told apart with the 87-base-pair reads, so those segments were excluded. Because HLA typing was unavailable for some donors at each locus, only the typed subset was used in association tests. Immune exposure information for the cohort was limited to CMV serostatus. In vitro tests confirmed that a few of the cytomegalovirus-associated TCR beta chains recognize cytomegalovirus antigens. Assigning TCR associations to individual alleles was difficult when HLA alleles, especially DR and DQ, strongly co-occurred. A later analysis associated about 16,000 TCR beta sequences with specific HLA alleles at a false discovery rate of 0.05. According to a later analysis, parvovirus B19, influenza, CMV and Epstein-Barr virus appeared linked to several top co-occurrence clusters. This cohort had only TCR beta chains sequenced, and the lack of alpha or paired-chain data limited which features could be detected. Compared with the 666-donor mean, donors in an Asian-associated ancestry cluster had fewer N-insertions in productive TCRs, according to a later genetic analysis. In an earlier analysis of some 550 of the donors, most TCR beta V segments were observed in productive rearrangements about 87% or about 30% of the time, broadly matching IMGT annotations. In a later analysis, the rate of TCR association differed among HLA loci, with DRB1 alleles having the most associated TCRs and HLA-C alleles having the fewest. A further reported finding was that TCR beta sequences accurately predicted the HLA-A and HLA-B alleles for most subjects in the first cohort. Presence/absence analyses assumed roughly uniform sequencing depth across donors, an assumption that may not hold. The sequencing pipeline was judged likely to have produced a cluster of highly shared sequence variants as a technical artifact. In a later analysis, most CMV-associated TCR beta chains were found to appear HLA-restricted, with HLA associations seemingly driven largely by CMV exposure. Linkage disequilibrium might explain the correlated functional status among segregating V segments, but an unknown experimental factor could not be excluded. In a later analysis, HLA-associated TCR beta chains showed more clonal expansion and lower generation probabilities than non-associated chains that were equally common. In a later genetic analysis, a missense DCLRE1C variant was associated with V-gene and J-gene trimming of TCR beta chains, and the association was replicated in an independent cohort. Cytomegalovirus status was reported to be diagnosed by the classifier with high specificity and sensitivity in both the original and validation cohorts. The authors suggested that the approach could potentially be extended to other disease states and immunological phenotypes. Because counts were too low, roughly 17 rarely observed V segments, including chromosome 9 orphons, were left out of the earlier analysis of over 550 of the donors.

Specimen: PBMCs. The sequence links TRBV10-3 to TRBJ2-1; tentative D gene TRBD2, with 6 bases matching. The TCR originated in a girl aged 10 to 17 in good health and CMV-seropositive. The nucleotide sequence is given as TGTGCCATCAGGGGCCTGGAGGGTGAGCAGTTCTTC. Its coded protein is CAIRGLEGEQFF.